The next 6 T cell receptor beta chains were all read from a single sample in a study of technical replicates of blood from a few donors (dated by TCRdb to the late 2010s). Libraries came from the immunoSEQ multiplex PCR assay. Imported from immuneACCESS, the table was reduced by TCRdb to in-frame sequences with V and J called. These copies leave out some clones; in studies compared against another copy, an unresolved V gene accounts for under half, and the cause of the remainder is not known. Present in this sample are 100,000 or so clones, approximately 95% of which were seen just once. The top ten clones comprise roughly 0.39% of the sample. The sequenced sample was T cells isolated from PBMCs. Receptors originate from a human donor in good health.

The chain recombines TRBV13 with TRBJ2-7; D unclear. V shed 5 bases and J shed 7 bases, with 15 bases lying between them. Germline CDR1 PRHDT, CDR2 FYEKMQ (reference sequence). The CDR3 runs 13 residues. CDR3: CASSAQPPQEQYF. CDR3 DNA: TGTGCCAGCAGCGCTCAACCCCCACAAGAGCAGTACTTC.

The CDR3 DNA reads as TGTGCCAGCAGCTCCCTCTCCTTAGCCAAAAACATTCAGTACTTC. It yields the protein CASSSLSLAKNIQYF. V gene TRBV7-2 combines with J gene TRBJ2-4; D not certain. The CDR3 is 15 amino acids. The V gene lost 4 bases and the J gene lost 0 bases, with 10 bases spanning the gap. Germline V gene data show CDR1 as SGHTA and CDR2 as FQGNSA.

This chain connects TRBV19 to TRBJ1-3; no reliable D call. Germline CDR1 reads LNHDA; CDR2 reads SQIVND (reference sequence). V lost 4 bases and J 0 bases, leaving 10 bases between the germline ends. CDR3 length equals 15 residues. This chain's CDR3 is CASSKTESSGNTIYF. The CDR3 nucleotides are TGTGCCAGTAGTAAAACAGAATCCTCTGGAAACACCATATATTTT.

The genes are TRBV5-4 and TRBJ2-2, with no clear D. V lost 0 bases, J lost 8 bases, and 8 bases lay in between. Germline lookup yields CDR1 SGHNT and CDR2 YYREEE (reference sequence). This CDR3 comprises 13 residues. The CDR3 DNA is TGTGCCAGCAGCTTGGGTTCTCGGGGGGAGCTGTTTTTT. Protein sequence: CASSLGSRGELFF.

The V call is TRBV6-1, the J call TRBJ2-1; tentatively, D is TRBD2 (6 bases). There are 17 residues in the CDR3. The V and J ends lost 4 bases and 5 bases respectively, with 21 bases between them. Germline assignment: CDR1 MNHNS and CDR2 SASEGT. The CDR3, as DNA: TGTGCCAGCAGTGGCGATCGGGACTTCCCCCCCCACAATGAGCAGTTCTTC. Translation: CASSGDRDFPPHNEQFF.

This clone was seen only once. V usage is TRBV4-3 and J usage is TRBJ2-3; 8 positions agree with TRBD2. The CDR3 totals 16 residues. Germline loops: CDR1 LGHNA, CDR2 YSLEER. After removal of 0 bases from V and 0 bases from J, the junction contained 2 bases not matched to a gene. CDR3: CASSQDPSGSTDTQYF. CDR3 DNA sequence: TGCGCCAGCAGCCAAGATCCTAGCGGGAGCACAGATACGCAGTATTTT.